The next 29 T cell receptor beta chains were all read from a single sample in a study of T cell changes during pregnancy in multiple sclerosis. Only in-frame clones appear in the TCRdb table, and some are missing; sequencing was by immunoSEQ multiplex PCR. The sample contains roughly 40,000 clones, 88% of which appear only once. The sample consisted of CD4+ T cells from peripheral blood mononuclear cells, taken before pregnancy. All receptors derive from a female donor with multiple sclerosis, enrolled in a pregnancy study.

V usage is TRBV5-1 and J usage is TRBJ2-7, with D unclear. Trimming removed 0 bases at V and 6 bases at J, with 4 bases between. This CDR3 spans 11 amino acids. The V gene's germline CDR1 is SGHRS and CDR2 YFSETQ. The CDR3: CASSLAREQYF. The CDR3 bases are TGCGCCAGCAGCTTGGCCCGCGAGCAGTACTTC.

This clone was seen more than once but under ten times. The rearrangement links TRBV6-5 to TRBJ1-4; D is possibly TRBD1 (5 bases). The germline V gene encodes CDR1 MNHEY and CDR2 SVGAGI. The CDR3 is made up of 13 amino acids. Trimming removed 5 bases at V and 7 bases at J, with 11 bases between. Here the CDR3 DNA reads TGTGCCAGCAGTAATTCGGGGGTTGAAAAACTGTTTTTT. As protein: CASSNSGVEKLFF.

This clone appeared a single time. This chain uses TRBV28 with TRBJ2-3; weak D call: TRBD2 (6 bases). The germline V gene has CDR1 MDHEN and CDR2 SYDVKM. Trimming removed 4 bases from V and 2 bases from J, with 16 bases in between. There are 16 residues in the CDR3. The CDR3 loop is CASSSRGTPYTDTQYF. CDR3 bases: TGTGCCAGCAGTTCCCGCGGGACTCCCTACACAGATACGCAGTATTTT.

The CDR3 sequence: CASSYYQGLGNEQFF. As DNA, the CDR3 is TGTGCCAGCAGCTATTACCAGGGTTTGGGCAATGAGCAGTTCTTC. The V and J genes are TRBV7-6 and TRBJ2-1; D may be TRBD1 (5 bases). This CDR3 spans 15 amino acids. V was shortened by 4 bases and J by 6 bases, with 16 bases between the two germline ends. The germline CDR1 and CDR2 sequences are SGHVS and FNYEAQ.

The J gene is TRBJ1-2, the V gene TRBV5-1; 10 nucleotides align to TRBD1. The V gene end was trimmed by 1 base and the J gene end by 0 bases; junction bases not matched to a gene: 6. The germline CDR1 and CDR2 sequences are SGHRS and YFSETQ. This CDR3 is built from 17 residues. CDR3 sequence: CASSLPRDRGPNYGYTF. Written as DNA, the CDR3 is TGCGCCAGCAGCTTGCCCCGGGACAGGGGACCTAACTATGGCTACACCTTC.

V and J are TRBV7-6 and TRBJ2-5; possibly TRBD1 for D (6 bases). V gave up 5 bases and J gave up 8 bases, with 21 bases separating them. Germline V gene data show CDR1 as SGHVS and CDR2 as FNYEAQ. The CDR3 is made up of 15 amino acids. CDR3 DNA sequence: TGTGCCAGCAGCCTCCGGGACATGGCAGGGGAAACCCAGTACTTC. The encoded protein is CASSLRDMAGETQYF.

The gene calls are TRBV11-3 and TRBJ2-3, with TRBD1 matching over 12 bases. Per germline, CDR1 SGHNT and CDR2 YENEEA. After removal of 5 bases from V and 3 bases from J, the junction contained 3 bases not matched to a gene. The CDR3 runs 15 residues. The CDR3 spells CASSPGQGATDTQYF. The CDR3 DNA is TGTGCCAGCAGCCCGGGACAGGGGGCAACAGATACGCAGTATTTT.

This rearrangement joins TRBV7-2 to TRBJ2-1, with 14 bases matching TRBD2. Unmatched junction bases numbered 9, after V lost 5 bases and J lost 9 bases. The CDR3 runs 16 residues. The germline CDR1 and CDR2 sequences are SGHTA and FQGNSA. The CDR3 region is CASSHRLAGGYVEQFF. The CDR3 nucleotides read TGTGCCAGCAGCCACCGACTAGCGGGAGGGTATGTTGAGCAGTTCTTC.

In DNA, the CDR3 is TGTGCCAGTAGGGGGACAGGGGCCACTGAAGCTTTCTTT. The encoded protein is CASRGTGATEAFF. J is TRBJ1-1 and V is TRBV19; 10 nucleotides line up with TRBD1. With V trimmed by 6 bases and J by 4 bases, 2 bases remained unmatched. The CDR3 consists of 13 residues. CDR1 is LNHDA, CDR2 SQIVND, per germline (reference sequence).

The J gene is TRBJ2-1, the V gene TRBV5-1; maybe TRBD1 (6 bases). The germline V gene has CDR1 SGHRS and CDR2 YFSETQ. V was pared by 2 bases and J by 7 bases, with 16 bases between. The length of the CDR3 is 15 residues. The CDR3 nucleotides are TGCGCCAGCAGCTTAGCTAGAGGGGGATGGAATGAGCAGTTCTTC. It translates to CASSLARGGWNEQFF.

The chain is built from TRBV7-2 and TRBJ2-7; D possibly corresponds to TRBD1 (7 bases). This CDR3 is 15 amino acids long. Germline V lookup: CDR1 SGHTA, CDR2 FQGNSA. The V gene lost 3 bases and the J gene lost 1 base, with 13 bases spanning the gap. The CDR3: CASSFVSGGSYEQYF. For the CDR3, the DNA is TGTGCCAGCAGCTTCGTATCAGGGGGGTCCTACGAGCAGTACTTC.

The CDR3 bases are TGTGCCAGCAGCTTGGAAGGGGTAGGAAACACCATATATTTT. As protein: CASSLEGVGNTIYF. V gene TRBV5-4 combines with J gene TRBJ1-3; D is possibly TRBD1 (5 bases). The CDR3 is 14 residues long. The V and J ends lost 0 bases and 4 bases respectively, with 8 bases between them. The germline gives CDR1 SGHNT, CDR2 YYREEE (reference sequence). Combining the CDR3 with reference TRBV5-4 and TRBJ1-3 gives the whole variable domain ETGVTQSPTHLIKTRGQQVTLRCSSQSGHNTVSWYQQALGQGPQFIFQYYREEENGRGNFPPRFSGLQFPNYSSELNVNALELDDSALYLCASSLEGVGNTIYFGEGSWLTVV.

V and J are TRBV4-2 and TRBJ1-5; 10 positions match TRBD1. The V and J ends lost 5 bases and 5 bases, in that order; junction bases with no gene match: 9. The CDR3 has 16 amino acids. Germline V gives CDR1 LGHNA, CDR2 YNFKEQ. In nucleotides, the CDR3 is TGTGCCAGCAGCGAAAGCGGGACAGGGGAATATCAGCCCCAGCATTTT. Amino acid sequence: CASSESGTGEYQPQHF.

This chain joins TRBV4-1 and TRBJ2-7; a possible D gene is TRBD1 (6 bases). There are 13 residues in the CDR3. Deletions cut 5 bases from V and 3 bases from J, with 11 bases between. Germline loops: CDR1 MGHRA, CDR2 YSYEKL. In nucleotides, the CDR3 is TGCGCCAGCAGCAAAGGACAGTTCTACGAGCAGTACTTC. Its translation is CASSKGQFYEQYF.

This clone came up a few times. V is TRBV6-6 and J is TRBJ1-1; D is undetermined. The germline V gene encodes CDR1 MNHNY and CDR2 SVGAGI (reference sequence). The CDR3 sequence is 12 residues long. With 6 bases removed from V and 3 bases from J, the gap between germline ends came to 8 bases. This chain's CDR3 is CASRGGDTEAFF. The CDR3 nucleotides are TGTGCCAGCAGGGGAGGAGACACTGAAGCTTTCTTT.

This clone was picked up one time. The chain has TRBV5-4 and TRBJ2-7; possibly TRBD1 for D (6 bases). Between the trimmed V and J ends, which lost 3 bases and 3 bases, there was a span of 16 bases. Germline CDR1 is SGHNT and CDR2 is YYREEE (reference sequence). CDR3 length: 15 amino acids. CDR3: CASSSMGTQVYEQYF. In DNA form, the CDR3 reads TGTGCCAGCAGCTCGATGGGGACACAGGTCTACGAGCAGTACTTC. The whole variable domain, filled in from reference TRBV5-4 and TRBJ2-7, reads ETGVTQSPTHLIKTRGQQVTLRCSSQSGHNTVSWYQQALGQGPQFIFQYYREEENGRGNFPPRFSGLQFPNYSSELNVNALELDDSALYLCASSSMGTQVYEQYFGPGTRLTVT.

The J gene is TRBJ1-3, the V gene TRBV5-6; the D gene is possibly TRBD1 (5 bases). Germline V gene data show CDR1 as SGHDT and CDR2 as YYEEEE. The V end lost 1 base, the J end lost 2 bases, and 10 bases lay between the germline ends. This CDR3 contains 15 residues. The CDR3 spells CASSLPPGPGNTIYF. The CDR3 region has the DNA TGTGCCAGCAGCTTGCCCCCAGGGCCTGGAAACACCATATATTTT.

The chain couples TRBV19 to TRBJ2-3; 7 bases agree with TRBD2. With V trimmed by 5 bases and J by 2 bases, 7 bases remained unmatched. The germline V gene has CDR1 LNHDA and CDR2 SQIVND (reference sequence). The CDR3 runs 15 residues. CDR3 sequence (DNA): TGTGCCAGTAGTTCAGGACTAGATTACACAGATACGCAGTATTTT. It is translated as CASSSGLDYTDTQYF.

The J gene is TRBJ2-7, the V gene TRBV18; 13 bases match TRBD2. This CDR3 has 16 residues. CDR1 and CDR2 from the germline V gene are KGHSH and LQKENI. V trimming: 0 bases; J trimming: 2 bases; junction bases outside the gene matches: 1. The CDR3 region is CASSPPGTSGAYEQYF. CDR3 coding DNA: TGTGCCAGCTCACCACCAGGGACTAGCGGGGCCTACGAGCAGTACTTC.

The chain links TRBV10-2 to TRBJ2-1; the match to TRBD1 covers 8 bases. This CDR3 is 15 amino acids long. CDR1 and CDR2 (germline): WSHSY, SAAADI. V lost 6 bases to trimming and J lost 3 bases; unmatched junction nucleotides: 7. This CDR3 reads CASRNTGGFYNEQFF. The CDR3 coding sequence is TGCGCCAGCAGGAACACAGGGGGTTTCTACAATGAGCAGTTCTTC.

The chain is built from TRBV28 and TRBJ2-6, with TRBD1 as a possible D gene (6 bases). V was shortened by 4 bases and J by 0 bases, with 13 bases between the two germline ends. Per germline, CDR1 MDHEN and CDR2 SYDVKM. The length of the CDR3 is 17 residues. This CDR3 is CASSSDSFSSGANVLTF. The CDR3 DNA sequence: TGTGCCAGCAGTTCGGACAGTTTCAGCTCTGGGGCCAACGTCCTGACTTTC.

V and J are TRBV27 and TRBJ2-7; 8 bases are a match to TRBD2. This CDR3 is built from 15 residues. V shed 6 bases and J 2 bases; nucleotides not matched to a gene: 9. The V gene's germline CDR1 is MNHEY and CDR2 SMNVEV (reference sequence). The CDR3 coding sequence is TGTGCCAGCAGGAAGGGCGGGAGGCTTACCTACGAGCAGTACTTC. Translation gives CASRKGGRLTYEQYF.

CDR3 residues: CASSPPGANVLTF. The CDR3 coding sequence is TGTGCCAGCAGCCCTCCTGGGGCCAACGTCCTGACTTTC. J is TRBJ2-6 and V is TRBV7-2, with D unclear. Germline assignment: CDR1 SGHTA and CDR2 FQGNSA. The CDR3 is 13 amino acids. V shed 5 bases and J shed 2 bases, with 4 bases lying between them. The full variable domain, with the rest looked up from reference TRBV7-2 and TRBJ2-6, is GAGVSQSPSNKVTEKGKDVELRCDPISGHTALYWYRQSLGQGLEFLIYFQGNSAPDKSGLPSDRFSAERTGGSVSTLTIQRTQQEDSAVYLCASSPPGANVLTFGAGSRLTVL.

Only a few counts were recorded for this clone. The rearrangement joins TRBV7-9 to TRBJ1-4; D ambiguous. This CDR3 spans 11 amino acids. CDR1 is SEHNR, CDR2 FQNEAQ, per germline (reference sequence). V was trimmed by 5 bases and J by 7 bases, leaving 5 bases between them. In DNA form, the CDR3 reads TGTGCCAGCAGCCTCCTTGAAAAACTGTTTTTT. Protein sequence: CASSLLEKLFF.

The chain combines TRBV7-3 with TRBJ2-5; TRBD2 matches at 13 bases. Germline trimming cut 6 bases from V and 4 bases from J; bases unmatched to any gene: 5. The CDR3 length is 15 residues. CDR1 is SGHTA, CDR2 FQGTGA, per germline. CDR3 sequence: CASSTSGRAGETQYF. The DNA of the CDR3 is TGTGCCAGCAGTACTAGCGGGAGGGCCGGAGAGACCCAGTACTTC.

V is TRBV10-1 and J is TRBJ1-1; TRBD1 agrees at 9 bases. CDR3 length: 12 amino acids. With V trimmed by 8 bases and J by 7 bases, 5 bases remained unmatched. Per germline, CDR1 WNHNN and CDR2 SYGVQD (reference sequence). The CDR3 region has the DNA TGCGCCAGCTCACCGGGACAGGGTGAAGCTTTCTTT. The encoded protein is CASSPGQGEAFF.

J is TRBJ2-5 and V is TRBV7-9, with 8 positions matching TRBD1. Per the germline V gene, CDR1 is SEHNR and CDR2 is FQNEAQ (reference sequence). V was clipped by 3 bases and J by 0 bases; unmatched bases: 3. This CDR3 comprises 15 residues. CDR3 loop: CASSFGDRYQETQYF. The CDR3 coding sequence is TGTGCCAGCAGCTTTGGGGACAGGTACCAAGAGACCCAGTACTTC.

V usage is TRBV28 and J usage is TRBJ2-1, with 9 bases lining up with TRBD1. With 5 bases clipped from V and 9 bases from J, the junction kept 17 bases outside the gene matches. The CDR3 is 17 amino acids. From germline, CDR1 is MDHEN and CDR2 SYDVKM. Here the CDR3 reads CASSTRTGESPGSEQFF. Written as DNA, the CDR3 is TGTGCCAGCAGTACCCGGACAGGGGAGTCCCCCGGGAGTGAGCAGTTCTTC.

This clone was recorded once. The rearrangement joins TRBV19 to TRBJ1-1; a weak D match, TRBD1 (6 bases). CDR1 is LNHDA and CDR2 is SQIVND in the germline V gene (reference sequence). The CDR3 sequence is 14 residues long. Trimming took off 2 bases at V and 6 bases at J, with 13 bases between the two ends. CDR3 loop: CASSITGISAEAFF. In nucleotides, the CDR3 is TGTGCCAGTAGTATAACAGGGATCTCGGCTGAAGCTTTCTTT. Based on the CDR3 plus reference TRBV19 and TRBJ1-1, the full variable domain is DGGITQSPKYLFRKEGQNVTLSCEQNLNHDAMYWYRQDPGQGLRLIYYSQIVNDFQKGDIAEGYSVSREKKESFPLTVTSAQKNPTAFYLCASSITGISAEAFFGQGTRLTVV.